This TCR beta chain was sequenced in a study of CD8+ T cells in alopecia areata. Stated treatment: oral pan-JAK inhibitor, 5-10 mg twice daily. Germline values: CDR1 SNHLY, CDR2 FYNNEI. There are 13 residues in the CDR3. Between the trimmed V and J ends, which lost 8 bases and 1 base, there was a span of 11 bases. RNA, once extracted, was reverse transcribed into cDNA for use as the sequencing template. Only in-frame clones appear in the TCRdb table, and some are missing; sequencing was by immunoSEQ multiplex PCR. The sample yields 200,000 or so clones, around two fifths seen once. This clone was recorded a few times. Its matching antigen is unknown. Study results and caveats: On tofacitinib, scalp clonality and expanded CD8+ clones among top 100 fell significantly. Although TCR sharing was seen in mice, sharing across patients was less clear, possibly for HLA-related reasons.

The material was CD4+ T cells sorted from blood, obtained around week 36, from a patient treated with tofacitinib. The chain joins TRBV2 to TRBJ1-1; D is perhaps TRBD1 (6 bases). This clonotype was obtained from a human donor with alopecia areata. CDR3 in DNA: TGTGCCAGCCACAGGGATCGGAACACTGAAGCTTTCTTT. Residues: CASHRDRNTEAFF.